Listed below are T cell receptor beta chains from one sample, sequenced in a study of blood T cells in healthy people across ages. TCRdb independently ran MiXCR on the 5' RACE reads; one entry per CDR3 protein. Of some 1.8 million distinct CDR3 sequences in the sample, around 42% are singletons; the top ten hold roughly 24%. Input material: blood. All receptors derive from a human donor in good health. Each CDR3 is given with its conserved first and last residue. The order of the fields is J gene, clone size, V gene, D gene, CDR3 protein, CDR3 DNA. D genes are given only for firm matches. Only some rows state a clone size, as once, few, many or a class for expanded clones.

>TRBJ2-3|few|TRBV4-3|TRBD1
CASSHLQGAGDTQYF
TGCGCCAGCAGCCATCTACAGGGGGCTGGAGATACGCAGTATTTT
>TRBJ1-2|NA|TRBV6-5|NA
CASSPPLAGLYGYTF
TGTGCCAGCAGTCCCCCCCTGGCAGGGCTCTATGGCTACACCTTC
>TRBJ2-1|NA|TRBV6-2/TRBV6-3|NA
CASSAANWGEQFF
TGTGCCAGCAGTGCCGCAAACTGGGGTGAGCAGTTCTTC
>TRBJ2-3|few|TRBV4-3|NA
CASSVQTGNTDTQYF
TGCGCCAGCAGCGTCCAAACAGGGAACACAGATACGCAGTATTTT
>TRBJ1-2|NA|TRBV29-1|NA
CSVADRLHGYTF
TGCAGCGTCGCCGACAGATTACATGGCTACACCTTC
>TRBJ2-5|few|TRBV20-1|TRBD2
CSAFRTRISQETQYF
TGCAGTGCTTTCCGGACTAGGATCTCTCAAGAGACCCAGTACTTC
>TRBJ1-4|NA|TRBV7-8|NA
CASSLDPTAGKLFF
TGTGCCAGCAGCTTAGACCCGACAGCTGGAAAACTGTTTTTT
>TRBJ2-3|NA|TRBV7-9|TRBD1
CASSLDSQGATQYF
TGTGCCAGCAGCTTAGACTCACAGGGGGCGACGCAGTATTTT
>TRBJ1-2|NA|TRBV4-3|NA
CASSLDTAEGSGYGYTF
TGCGCCAGCAGCCTCGACACAGCAGAGGGGTCGGGGTATGGCTACACCTTC
>TRBJ2-3|few|TRBV24-1|NA
CATGGAVRSPTASTDTQYF
TGTGCCACCGGAGGAGCGGTCCGAAGCCCGACAGCTAGCACAGATACGCAGTATTTT
>TRBJ1-1|NA|TRBV7-3|TRBD1
CASSLTPDRAGTEAFF
TGTGCCAGCAGCTTAACCCCGGACAGGGCGGGCACTGAAGCTTTCTTT
>TRBJ2-1|NA|TRBV28|TRBD2
CASSTPGRKRDEQFF
TGTGCCAGCAGTACACCCGGGAGGAAGAGGGATGAGCAGTTCTTC
>TRBJ2-5|NA|TRBV6-2/TRBV6-3|NA
CASAGTLEAETQYF
TGTGCCAGCGCCGGAACTTTGGAAGCAGAGACCCAGTACTTC
>TRBJ1-1|NA|TRBV24-1|TRBD1
CATSESTGGEAFF
TGTGCCACCAGTGAGAGTACAGGGGGAGAAGCTTTCTTT
>TRBJ2-7|many|TRBV20-1|TRBD1
CSAGRTGTYEQYF
TGCAGTGCTGGAAGGACAGGTACCTACGAGCAGTACTTC
>TRBJ2-7|NA|TRBV6-1|NA
CASSEGLTYAQYF
TGTGCCAGCAGTGAGGGGCTTACCTACGCGCAGTACTTC
>TRBJ1-2|NA|TRBV29-1|TRBD1
CSVGKDRGQGYTF
TGCAGCGTTGGAAAGGACAGGGGGCAAGGCTACACCTTC
>TRBJ2-7|NA|TRBV7-8|NA
CASSLTANEQYF
TGTGCCAGCAGCCTTACCGCGAACGAGCAGTACTTC
>TRBJ2-5|few|TRBV7-9|NA
CASSLSIGIQETQYF
TGTGCCAGCAGCTTATCGATCGGGATACAAGAGACCCAGTACTTC
>TRBJ1-2|NA|TRBV7-9|NA
CASSHTTSTDTNYGYTF
TGTGCCAGCAGCCACACTACGTCGACAGATACTAACTATGGCTACACCTTC
>TRBJ2-7|NA|TRBV12-3/TRBV12-4|TRBD2
CASSAWTSREQYF
TGTGCCAGCAGTGCGTGGACTAGCCGCGAGCAGTACTTC
>TRBJ2-4|NA|TRBV2|TRBD1
CASSERQGAGDIQYF
TGTGCCAGCAGTGAAAGACAGGGGGCAGGGGACATTCAGTACTTC
>TRBJ1-6|few|TRBV9|NA
CASSVDRVGQYPSPLHF
TGTGCCAGCAGCGTGGATCGGGTAGGCCAGTACCCTTCACCCCTCCACTTT
>TRBJ2-1|few|TRBV2|NA
CASSETLYNEQFF
TGTGCCAGCAGCGAAACCCTATACAATGAGCAGTTCTTC
>TRBJ1-5|few|TRBV5-1|NA
CASSSTGDGVDQHF
TGCGCCAGCAGCTCCACCGGTGACGGGGTGGACCAGCATTTT
>TRBJ2-3|NA|TRBV5-1|NA
CASSLGRRTSTDTQYF
TGCGCCAGCAGCTTGGGGCGCAGAACTAGCACAGATACGCAGTATTTT
>TRBJ1-1|NA|TRBV13|NA
CASSSRGVIGGAFF
TGTGCCAGCAGCTCCCGAGGGGTAATTGGGGGAGCTTTCTTT
>TRBJ2-7|NA|TRBV12-3/TRBV12-4|TRBD1
CASSNRGQVRQYF
TGTGCCAGCAGTAACAGGGGGCAAGTGAGACAGTACTTC
>TRBJ1-5|few|TRBV7-9|NA
CASSLDLFSNQPQHF
TGTGCCAGCAGCTTAGATCTGTTTAGCAATCAGCCCCAGCATTTT
>TRBJ2-7|NA|TRBV29-1|NA
CGVEGGPYEQYF
TGCGGCGTTGAAGGCGGACCCTACGAGCAGTACTTC
>TRBJ1-1|NA|TRBV10-3|TRBD1
CAISVGGQNTEAFF
TGTGCCATCAGCGTAGGGGGCCAGAACACTGAAGCTTTCTTT
>TRBJ2-5|NA|TRBV7-3|NA
CASSALGGVQETQYF
TGTGCCAGCAGCGCGCTTGGGGGAGTCCAAGAGACCCAGTACTTC
>TRBJ2-1|few|TRBV24-1|NA
CATSDRVGQGEQFF
TGTGCCACCAGTGACAGAGTGGGGCAGGGTGAGCAGTTCTTC
>TRBJ1-2|NA|TRBV28|NA
CASSSLSYTF
TGTGCCAGCAGTTCACTTAGCTACACCTTC
>TRBJ1-1|few|TRBV29-1|NA
CSVYRVPTEAFF
TGCAGCGTCTACAGGGTACCCACTGAAGCTTTCTTT
>TRBJ2-1|many|TRBV10-3|NA
CAISGDTVQFF
TGTGCCATCAGTGGTGACACAGTGCAGTTCTTC
>TRBJ1-2|NA|TRBV4-1|NA
CASSHQQGGYGYTF
TGCGCCAGCAGCCACCAACAGGGAGGCTATGGCTACACCTTC
>TRBJ2-5|NA|TRBV5-8|TRBD2
CASSLGAGSLQETQYF
TGTGCCAGCAGCCTAGGAGCGGGGTCATTACAAGAGACCCAGTACTTC
>TRBJ1-1|few|TRBV20-1|TRBD1
CSARDRRQGNYPNTEAFF
TGCAGTGCTAGAGATCGCCGACAGGGGAATTATCCGAACACTGAAGCTTTCTTT
>TRBJ1-1|few|TRBV9|NA
CASSARLETEAFF
TGTGCCAGCAGCGCCCGACTAGAAACTGAAGCTTTCTTT
>TRBJ1-5|few|TRBV20-1|NA
CSASAPGGPQHF
TGCAGTGCTAGTGCCCCCGGGGGGCCCCAGCATTTT
>TRBJ1-2|NA|TRBV25-1|NA
CASSEYWAGTLNYGYTF
TGTGCCAGCAGTGAATATTGGGCAGGGACTTTAAACTATGGCTACACCTTC
>TRBJ2-3|NA|TRBV29-1|NA
CSVGGIGDTQYF
TGCAGCGTTGGCGGGATCGGAGATACGCAGTATTTT
>TRBJ2-1|NA|TRBV15|NA
CAASGRQVGSREFF
TGTGCCGCCAGCGGCCGACAGGTAGGATCGAGAGAGTTCTTC
>TRBJ2-7|few|TRBV11-2|NA
CASSLWRSSYEQYF
TGTGCCAGCAGCTTGTGGCGGAGCTCCTACGAGCAGTACTTC
>TRBJ1-2|few|TRBV3-1|NA
CASSPSGGPDGYTF
TGTGCCAGCAGCCCATCGGGGGGGCCGGATGGCTACACCTTC
>TRBJ2-1|NA|TRBV9|NA
CASSVERFPYNEQFF
TGTGCCAGCAGCGTGGAGCGTTTCCCCTACAATGAGCAGTTCTTC
>TRBJ1-1|NA|TRBV12-3/TRBV12-4|NA
CASSLLGGLVEAFF
TGTGCCAGCAGTCTCCTTGGGGGGCTAGTTGAAGCTTTCTTT
>TRBJ1-2|few|TRBV6-5|NA
CASSYWGGRGYTF
TGTGCCAGTAGTTACTGGGGCGGTCGGGGCTACACCTTC
>TRBJ2-3|NA|TRBV7-9|TRBD2
CASSRLAVNTDTQYF
TGTGCCAGCAGTCGACTAGCGGTAAACACAGATACGCAGTATTTT
>TRBJ2-3|NA|TRBV7-8|NA
CASSLGTGSSTDTQYF
TGTGCCAGCAGCTTAGGGACGGGATCTAGCACAGATACGCAGTATTTT
>TRBJ1-2|NA|TRBV11-2|NA
CASSFGPLTGDGYTF
TGTGCCAGCAGCTTCGGTCCTCTGACGGGCGACGGCTACACCTTC
>TRBJ2-1|NA|TRBV7-9|TRBD2
CASSLRFGGGAYNEQFF
TGTGCCAGCAGCTTACGTTTTGGCGGGGGGGCCTACAATGAGCAGTTCTTC
>TRBJ1-3|NA|TRBV7-2|NA
CASSVTPQGSRNTIYF
TGTGCCAGCAGCGTAACTCCACAGGGTAGTAGAAACACCATATATTTT
>TRBJ1-6|NA|TRBV5-1|TRBD1
CASSQGTDSPLHF
TGCGCCAGCAGTCAGGGGACAGATTCACCCCTCCACTTT
>TRBJ2-3|many|TRBV7-2|NA
CASSLVGGGTDTQYF
TGTGCCAGCAGCTTAGTTGGTGGGGGCACAGATACGCAGTATTTT
>TRBJ2-7|few|TRBV28|NA
CASSFPPPHEQYF
TGTGCCAGCAGTTTCCCCCCCCCTCACGAGCAGTACTTC
>TRBJ2-1|NA|TRBV15|TRBD2
CATSRDQAIWAGGYNEQFF
TGTGCCACCAGCAGAGATCAAGCTATATGGGCGGGGGGCTACAATGAGCAGTTCTTC